The 23 T cell receptor beta chains reported below all come from one sample, sequenced in a study of blood T cell repertoires in COVID-19. Measured with immunoSEQ multiplex PCR; TCRdb has only the in-frame clones, and not every one. The sample has around 100,000 clones, about four fifths seen once. Material for sequencing was peripheral blood. The receptors originated from a human donor in a cohort sampled during active COVID-19.

The chain recombines TRBV9 with TRBJ2-4; TRBD2 aligns across 8 bases. V shed 0 bases, J shed 5 bases, and the junction held 7 bases outside the gene matches. Germline V gene sequence: CDR1 SGDLS, CDR2 YYNGEE. The CDR3 runs to 16 residues. The CDR3 DNA sequence: TGTGCCAGCAGCGTAGCCCCTTCTAGCGGGCAAAACATTCAGTACTTC. Protein sequence: CASSVAPSSGQNIQYF.

In this sample, this clone turned up a few times. The chain links TRBV5-4 to TRBJ2-5; no clear D gene. Deletions cut 4 bases from V and 5 bases from J, with 12 bases between. The length of the CDR3 is 13 residues. Germline V gives CDR1 SGHNT, CDR2 YYREEE (reference sequence). This chain's CDR3 is CASSPSRTETQYF. The CDR3 nucleotides read TGTGCCAGCAGCCCGTCGCGTACTGAGACCCAGTACTTC. The full variable domain, with the rest looked up from reference TRBV5-4 and TRBJ2-5, is ETGVTQSPTHLIKTRGQQVTLRCSSQSGHNTVSWYQQALGQGPQFIFQYYREEENGRGNFPPRFSGLQFPNYSSELNVNALELDDSALYLCASSPSRTETQYFGPGTRLLVL.

The chain links TRBV7-2 to TRBJ1-1; no reliable D call. The germline gives CDR1 SGHTA, CDR2 FQGNSA. This CDR3 is built from 13 residues. Trimming took off 2 bases at V and 4 bases at J, with 8 bases between the two ends. CDR3 coding DNA: TGTGCCAGCAGCTTATGGGAGGGCACTGAAGCTTTCTTT. As protein: CASSLWEGTEAFF.

This clone was seen only a few times. The V gene is TRBV18, the J gene TRBJ2-5; 8 bases are a match to TRBD2. The V segment lost 5 bases and the J segment 1 base; nucleotides outside the gene matches: 12. The CDR3 loop spans 17 amino acids. The germline CDR1 and CDR2 sequences are KGHSH and LQKENI. CDR3 DNA sequence: TGTGCCAGCTCAGCTGGGGCCCAGCGGGAGTCCCAAGAGACCCAGTACTTC. Translated: CASSAGAQRESQETQYF. Full variable domain (remainder filled in from reference TRBV18 and TRBJ2-5): NAGVMQNPRHLVRRRGQEARLRCSPMKGHSHVYWYRQLPEEGLKFMVYLQKENIIDESGMPKERFSAEFPKEGPSILRIQQVVRGDSAAYFCASSAGAQRESQETQYFGPGTRLLVL.

This chain joins TRBV6-5 and TRBJ1-1; D unclear. V was trimmed by 1 base and J by 4 bases, leaving 10 bases between them. The CDR3 totals 14 residues. Germline V gene data show CDR1 as MNHEY and CDR2 as SVGAGI. DNA for the CDR3: TGTGCCAGCAGTTACTACCAGGCTGGCACTGAAGCTTTCTTT. Translating gives CASSYYQAGTEAFF.

The chain combines TRBV19 with TRBJ1-1, with D unresolved. Germline CDR1 and CDR2: LNHDA and SQIVND (reference sequence). Trimming pared 5 bases from V and 4 bases from J, leaving 17 bases between. The CDR3 totals 15 residues. CDR3 in DNA: TGTGCCAGTAGTTCCCCAACAGTTTTGGGCACTGAAGCTTTCTTT. Its protein is CASSSPTVLGTEAFF.

The chain joins TRBV5-6 to TRBJ1-2; D possibly corresponds to TRBD1 (6 bases). The CDR3 is 14 residues long. Germline-derived CDR1 and CDR2 are SGHDT and YYEEEE. Trimming removed 0 bases from V and 4 bases from J, with 10 bases in between. CDR3 region: CASSLARTVYGYTF. CDR3 DNA: TGTGCCAGCAGCTTGGCCCGGACAGTCTATGGCTACACCTTC.

This clone occurred a few times. This chain connects TRBV25-1 to TRBJ2-5; 7 bases align to TRBD1. Germline assignment: CDR1 MGHDK and CDR2 SYGVNS. CDR3 size: 13 residues. The ends lost 3 bases at V and 4 bases at J; junction bases unmatched: 2. The DNA of the CDR3 is TGTGCCAGCAGTGAGACAGGGCCAGAGACCCAGTACTTC. As protein: CASSETGPETQYF.

The rearrangement uses TRBV5-1 and TRBJ2-1; possible D gene TRBD2, 5 bases. CDR3 size: 15 residues. Trimming left V 0 bases short and J 10 bases short, with 17 bases between. Germline V gene data show CDR1 as SGHRS and CDR2 as YFSETQ. CDR3 residues: CASSLDVLASIEQFF. CDR3 nucleotides: TGCGCCAGCAGCTTGGATGTCCTAGCCTCCATCGAGCAGTTCTTC.

The rearrangement joins TRBV11-2 to TRBJ2-7, with D tentatively TRBD1 (5 bases). V was pared by 2 bases and J by 2 bases, with 10 bases between. CDR1 and CDR2 (germline): SGHAT, FQNNGV. The CDR3 is made up of 14 amino acids. CDR3 residues: CASSLSPGTYEQYF. In DNA, the CDR3 is TGTGCCAGCAGCTTAAGCCCAGGGACCTACGAGCAGTACTTC.

The chain recombines TRBV19 with TRBJ2-1, with 8 positions matching TRBD2. This CDR3 has 13 amino acids. V was clipped by 5 bases and J by 8 bases; unmatched bases: 5. CDR1 is LNHDA, CDR2 SQIVND, per germline (reference sequence). CDR3 residues: CASSRTGGDEQFF. The DNA for the CDR3 is TGTGCCAGTAGTCGAACCGGGGGGGATGAGCAGTTCTTC.

This clone was detected a few times. The rearrangement uses TRBV9 and TRBJ2-3; tentative D call: TRBD2 (5 bases). V was cut by 3 bases and J by 2 bases, with 7 bases left in between. The CDR3 covers 13 residues. Per germline, CDR1 SGDLS and CDR2 YYNGEE. CDR3 loop: CASSAGVTDTQYF. CDR3 DNA sequence: TGTGCCAGCAGCGCCGGGGTCACAGATACGCAGTATTTT.

This chain uses TRBV5-1 with TRBJ1-2; D ambiguous. V lost 1 base to trimming and J lost 5 bases, with 15 bases between them. Looked up from germline, CDR1 is SGHRS and CDR2 is YFSETQ. The CDR3 runs to 15 residues. CDR3 bases: TGCGCCAGCAGCTTGCGCGGGTCCGGAACTTATGGCTACACCTTC. Residues: CASSLRGSGTYGYTF.

The chain employs TRBV10-3 and TRBJ2-7; TRBD1 aligns across 7 bases. Germline V gene lookup returns CDR1 ENHRY and CDR2 SYGVKD. V was clipped by 10 bases and J by 5 bases; unmatched bases: 8. The CDR3 is 12 amino acids. CDR3 protein: CATRQGAHEQYF. For the CDR3, the DNA is TGTGCCACGAGACAGGGTGCACACGAGCAGTACTTC.

V gene TRBV19 combines with J gene TRBJ1-1; the match to TRBD1 covers 8 bases. Germline assignment: CDR1 LNHDA and CDR2 SQIVND (reference sequence). There are 14 residues in the CDR3. The V and J ends lost 7 bases and 8 bases, in that order; junction bases with no gene match: 12. For the CDR3, the DNA is TGTGCCAGTACCTCCACCGGGACAGGCGTCGAAGCTTTCTTT. Its translation is CASTSTGTGVEAFF.

V is TRBV4-1 and J is TRBJ2-1, with 11 nucleotides matching TRBD2. Germline loops: CDR1 MGHRA, CDR2 YSYEKL. This CDR3 spans 18 amino acids. Unmatched junction bases numbered 19, after V lost 8 bases and J lost 7 bases. CDR3 sequence reads: CASSFSGASGRMWNEQFF. As DNA, the CDR3 is TGCGCCAGCTCCTTCTCGGGGGCTAGCGGGAGGATGTGGAATGAGCAGTTCTTC.

CDR3 in DNA: TGTGCCAGCAGCCTCACAGGGGTTAACACTGAAGCTTTCTTT. This sequence encodes CASSLTGVNTEAFF. V gene TRBV28 combines with J gene TRBJ1-1; TRBD1 matches 7 bases. The CDR3 totals 14 residues. J gave up 2 bases and V 6 bases, and 6 bases lay outside the gene matches. CDR1 is MDHEN, CDR2 SYDVKM, per germline.

The CDR3 DNA is TGTGCCAGCAGTTACGTCGGGGTAAAGGAGACCCAGTACTTC. Translation gives CASSYVGVKETQYF. The chain uses TRBV6-2 or TRBV6-3 and TRBJ2-5; D might be TRBD2 (5 bases). This CDR3 contains 14 residues. Between the trimmed V and J ends, which lost 2 bases and 5 bases, there was a span of 12 bases. From germline, CDR1 is MNHEY and CDR2 SVGEGT.

This chain connects TRBV7-2 to TRBJ2-1; 8 positions match TRBD2. The CDR3 is 15 amino acids. Germline CDR1 is SGHTA and CDR2 is FQGNSA. Unmatched junction bases numbered 7, after V lost 5 bases and J lost 4 bases. The CDR3 loop reads CASSLSGGPYNEQFF. The CDR3 bases are TGTGCCAGCAGCCTCTCGGGGGGGCCTTACAATGAGCAGTTCTTC.

The gene calls are TRBV25-1 and TRBJ1-3; 7 bases fit TRBD1. The V segment lost 4 bases and the J segment 0 bases; nucleotides outside the gene matches: 0. Germline CDR1 reads MGHDK; CDR2 reads SYGVNS. The CDR3 consists of 14 residues. Here the CDR3 reads CASSGDSSGNTIYF. The CDR3 DNA sequence: TGTGCCAGCAGTGGGGACAGCTCTGGAAACACCATATATTTT.

The gene calls are TRBV18 and TRBJ1-2, with 7 nucleotides matching TRBD1. The trim removed 3 bases at V and 7 bases at J, leaving 8 bases unmatched. The CDR3 runs 14 residues. Germline V lookup: CDR1 KGHSH, CDR2 LQKENI. CDR3 coding DNA: TGTGCCAGCTCACCCCAGGACAGGTTTAGTGGCTACACCTTC. Its translation is CASSPQDRFSGYTF.

V usage is TRBV6-6 and J usage is TRBJ2-2; TRBD1 aligns across 11 bases. This CDR3 region has 15 residues. With 2 bases clipped from V and 9 bases from J, the junction kept 5 bases outside the gene matches. Germline V CDR1 and CDR2: MNHNY, SVGAGI (reference sequence). CDR3 sequence: CASSYTGQGARELFF. DNA for the CDR3: TGTGCCAGCAGTTACACCGGACAGGGGGCCCGGGAGCTGTTTTTT.

The genes are TRBV2 and TRBJ2-1; TRBD2 agrees at 7 bases. Germline V gives CDR1 SNHLY, CDR2 FYNNEI. CDR3 length: 16 amino acids. V was clipped by 6 bases and J by 1 base; unmatched bases: 9. The CDR3 DNA reads TGTGCCAGCAGCCGGGAAGCGGGGATTTCCTACAATGAGCAGTTCTTC. Translation gives CASSREAGISYNEQFF.